The entry below describes one T cell receptor (beta chain). What it binds is not known. With iRepertoire HTBI primers and Arm-PCR of CDR3 regions, TCR beta libraries were built. TCRdb independently ran MiXCR on the multiplex PCR reads; one entry per CDR3 protein. Of roughly 400,000 distinct CDR3 sequences in the sample, about 21% are singletons; the top ten hold approximately 14%. These data are taken from a study of regulatory T cells in long-lasting Graves disease. Time point defined: persistent/refractory GD, antithyroid drugs over 5 years with positive TRAb. RNA extracted from PBMCs served as the sequencing template. Per germline, CDR1 SQVTM and CDR2 ANQGSEA. The V end lost 4 bases, the J end lost 5 bases, and 20 bases lay between the germline ends. The CDR3 consists of 15 residues. Study-wide results and caveats: TRBV28, TRBJ1-2 and TRBJ2-5 were favored in persistent disease.

Sequenced here: peripheral blood mononuclear cells (PBMCs), sampled when the disease was refractory, from a patient treated with antithyroid drugs. The receptor was derived from a female donor with Graves disease. This chain joins TRBV29-1 and TRBJ1-1, with D perhaps TRBD1 (5 bases). This CDR3 reads CSVVFLLGVGTEAFF. DNA for the CDR3: TGCAGCGTTGTTTTTTTATTAGGGGTAGGTACTGAAGCTTTCTTT.